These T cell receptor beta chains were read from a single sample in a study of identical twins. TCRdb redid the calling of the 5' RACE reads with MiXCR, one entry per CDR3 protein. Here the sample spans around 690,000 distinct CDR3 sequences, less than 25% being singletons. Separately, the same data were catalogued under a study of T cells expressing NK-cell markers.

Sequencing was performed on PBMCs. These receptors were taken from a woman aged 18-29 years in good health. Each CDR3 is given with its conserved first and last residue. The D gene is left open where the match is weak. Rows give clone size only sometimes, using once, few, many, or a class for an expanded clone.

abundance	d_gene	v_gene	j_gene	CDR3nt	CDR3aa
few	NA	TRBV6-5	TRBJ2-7	TGTGCCAGCAGCCCAGACCCGGGCGAGCAGTACTTC	CASSPDPGEQYF
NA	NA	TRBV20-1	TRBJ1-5	TGCAGTGCTAGAGATGGCGGATATAGCAATCAGCCCCAGCATTTT	CSARDGGYSNQPQHF
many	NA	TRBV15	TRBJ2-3	TGTGCCACCCGGGAGCTCCAGATGACAGATACGCAGTATTTT	CATRELQMTDTQYF
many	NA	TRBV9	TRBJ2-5	TGTGCCAGCGCGACACAGGGAAGGGGAGAGACCCAGTACTTC	CASATQGRGETQYF
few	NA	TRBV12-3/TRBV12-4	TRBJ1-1	TGTGCCAGCAGTTTACCCCGGGGTTATAACACTGAAGCTTTCTTT	CASSLPRGYNTEAFF
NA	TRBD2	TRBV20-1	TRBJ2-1	TGCAGTGCTAGACCTGGGACTAGCGCCACTTGGAATGAGCAGTTCTTC	CSARPGTSATWNEQFF
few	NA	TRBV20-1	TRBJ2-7	TGCAGTGCTAGGGCCGACGGCTACGAGCAGTACTTC	CSARADGYEQYF
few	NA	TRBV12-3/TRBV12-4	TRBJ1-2	TGTGCCAGCACCCGAGGCATAGGGAGGAGTGGCTACACCTTC	CASTRGIGRSGYTF
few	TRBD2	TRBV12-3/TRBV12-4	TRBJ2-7	TGTGCCAGCAGTTTTAGGCCTAGCGGGGGGAATTTGGAGCAGTACTTC	CASSFRPSGGNLEQYF
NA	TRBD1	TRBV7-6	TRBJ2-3	TGTGCCAGCAGCCGCCTTCCCGGGACAGGGTTTACAGATACGCAGTATTTT	CASSRLPGTGFTDTQYF
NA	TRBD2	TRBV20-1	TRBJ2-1	TGCAGTGCCCGCCGGCTAGCGGTCTACAATGAGCAGTTCTTC	CSARRLAVYNEQFF
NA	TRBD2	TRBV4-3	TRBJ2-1	TGCGCCAGCAGCCATTATCGGGTAGACGGGAGGGCCTCCGGTGGGGATGAGCAGTTCTTC	CASSHYRVDGRASGGDEQFF
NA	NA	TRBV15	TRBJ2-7	TGTGCCACCAGCATAGACCGGTCCTACGAGCAGTACTTC	CATSIDRSYEQYF
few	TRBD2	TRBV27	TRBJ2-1	TGTGCCAGCAGTCCCATAACTAGCGGGGGGACCTACAATGAGCAGTTCTTC	CASSPITSGGTYNEQFF
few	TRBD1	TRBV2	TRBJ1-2	TGTGCCAGCAGTGAAGGGACAGGGAGACGTCTTCAGGGCTACACCTTC	CASSEGTGRRLQGYTF
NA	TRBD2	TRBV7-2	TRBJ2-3	TGTGCCAGCAGCCCGACTAGCGCGGATACGCAGTATTTT	CASSPTSADTQYF